These 27 T cell receptor beta chains came from one sample sequenced in a study of spatial heterogeneity in lung cancer. Time point denoted: sample taken at primary tumor resection. TCRdb passed the 5' RACE reads through MiXCR, listing each CDR3 protein once. This sample carries some 2,000 distinct CDR3 sequences, 15% of them seen once, and the ten largest clones take approximately 25%. The specimen was normal lung tissue next to the tumor, collected at surgery. These receptors were obtained from a male donor with early-stage non-small cell lung cancer.

The chain carries TRBV7-9 and TRBJ2-5; tentatively, D is TRBD2 (6 bases). The V and J ends lost 3 bases and 4 bases respectively, with 9 bases between them. The CDR3 length is 13 residues. Germline assignment: CDR1 SEHNR and CDR2 FQNEAQ (reference sequence). DNA for the CDR3: TGTGCCAGCAGCTTTGGGGGAGGAGAGACCCAGTACTTC. The encoded protein is CASSFGGGETQYF.

The rearrangement uses TRBV24-1 and TRBJ2-2; 8 nucleotides match TRBD2. The germline V gene has CDR1 KGHDR and CDR2 SFDVKD. The CDR3 loop spans 16 amino acids. V gave up 1 base and J gave up 5 bases; unmatched junction bases: 5. The DNA of the CDR3 is TGTGCCACCAGTGATTTCCCAGCGGGAGAGACCGGGGAGCTGTTTTTT. This codes for CATSDFPAGETGELFF.

This clonotype was detected only a few times. The rearrangement uses TRBV7-6 and TRBJ2-1; 13 nucleotides line up with TRBD2. The CDR3 is 18 residues long. V gave up 5 bases and J gave up 0 bases; unmatched junction bases: 7. CDR1 and CDR2 from the germline V gene are SGHVS and FNYEAQ. CDR3 nucleotide sequence: TGTGCCAGCAGCCCCGGGACTAGCGGGGAACTCTCCTACAATGAGCAGTTCTTC. As protein: CASSPGTSGELSYNEQFF. The variable domain in full, with the rest retrieved from reference TRBV7-6 and TRBJ2-1, is GAGVSQSPRYKVTKRGQDVALRCDPISGHVSLYWYRQALGQGPEFLTYFNYEAQQDKSGLPNDRFSAERPEGSISTLTIQRTEQRDSAMYRCASSPGTSGELSYNEQFFGPGTRLTVL.

The CDR3 DNA follows: TGTGCCTCGGACAGGGAGGGGTCCGAAGAAAAACTGTTTTTT. Translating it yields CASDREGSEEKLFF. The J gene is TRBJ1-4, the V gene TRBV6-1, with 8 positions matching TRBD1. CDR3 length: 14 amino acids. In germline, CDR1 is MNHNS, CDR2 SASEGT. V shed 11 bases, J shed 8 bases, and the junction held 13 bases outside the gene matches.

This clonotype is medium-sized (0.01 to 0.1%) by share. The CDR3 reads CASSLSGTTGELFF. The DNA for the CDR3 is TGTGCCAGCTCCCTCAGCGGGACCACCGGGGAGCTGTTTTTT. The chain employs TRBV28 and TRBJ2-2; 7 positions match TRBD2. V gave up 8 bases and J gave up 4 bases; unmatched junction bases: 7. The CDR3 totals 14 residues. Germline lookup yields CDR1 MDHEN and CDR2 SYDVKM.

The V call is TRBV4-1, the J call TRBJ1-5; 7 bases match TRBD1. The CDR3 is 15 amino acids. From germline, CDR1 is MGHRA and CDR2 YSYEKL. Trimming took 3 bases from V and 5 from J; bases not matched to a gene: 7. CDR3 residues: CASSHSTGVYQPQHF. The DNA of the CDR3 is TGCGCCAGCAGCCATTCAACAGGGGTTTATCAGCCCCAGCATTTT.

This clonotype was detected many times. The chain employs TRBV30 and TRBJ1-5; 12 nucleotides line up with TRBD1. CDR3 length: 16 residues. Germline lookup yields CDR1 GTSNPN and CDR2 SVGIG (reference sequence). V lost 3 bases, J lost 2 bases, and 5 bases stayed unmatched. The CDR3 bases are TGTGCCTGGAGGGGACAGGGGGCCGGAGGCAATCAGCCCCAGCATTTT. Its translation: CAWRGQGAGGNQPQHF.

This sequence joins TRBV5-1 and TRBJ2-7, with TRBD2 identical over 11 bases. Germline loops: CDR1 SGHRS, CDR2 YFSETQ. Trimming cost V 0 bases and J 4 bases; bases outside gene matches: 6. The CDR3 covers 16 residues. The CDR3 sequence: CASSLVSGRASYEQYF. The CDR3 DNA reads TGCGCCAGCAGCTTGGTTAGCGGGAGGGCCTCGTACGAGCAGTACTTC.

This clonotype counts as medium-sized. This rearrangement joins TRBV7-8 to TRBJ2-7, with D possibly matching TRBD2 (6 bases). Germline V gene sequence: CDR1 SGHVS, CDR2 FQNEAQ. The germline V and J ends were trimmed by 2 bases and 0 bases, with 14 bases remaining between them. The CDR3 loop spans 16 amino acids. In DNA, the CDR3 is TGTGCCAGCAGCTTATTCGGAGGGCCGAGCTCCTACGAGCAGTACTTC. Protein: CASSLFGGPSSYEQYF. Using reference TRBV7-8 and TRBJ2-7 for the parts outside the CDR3, the full variable domain is GAGVSQSPRYKVAKRGQDVALRCDPISGHVSLFWYQQALGQGPEFLTYFQNEAQLDKSGLPSDRFFAERPEGSVSTLKIQRTQQEDSAVYLCASSLFGGPSSYEQYFGPGTRLTVT.

The sample holds many counts of this clonotype. V is TRBV7-2 and J is TRBJ2-7, with TRBD1 matching over 12 bases. The germline V gene encodes CDR1 SGHTA and CDR2 FQGNSA. Unmatched junction bases numbered 9, after V lost 5 bases and J lost 7 bases. The CDR3 sequence is 15 residues long. The chain's CDR3 is CASSIGTGGRWEQYF. For the CDR3, the DNA is TGTGCCAGCAGCATCGGGACAGGGGGCCGCTGGGAGCAGTACTTC.

This clonotype was detected ten times or more. The genes are TRBV5-1 and TRBJ2-2; 9 bases are shared with TRBD2. This CDR3 has 15 amino acids. J gave up 4 bases and V 2 bases, and 3 bases lay outside the gene matches. Germline V gives CDR1 SGHRS, CDR2 YFSETQ. The DNA for the CDR3 is TGCGCCAGCAGCTTTACACTAGCGGGCACCGGGGAGCTGTTTTTT. It specifies CASSFTLAGTGELFF. Full variable domain (outside the CDR3, taken from reference TRBV5-1 and TRBJ2-2): KAGVTQTPRYLIKTRGQQVTLSCSPISGHRSVSWYQQTPGQGLQFLFEYFSETQRNKGNFPGRFSGRQFSNSRSEMNVSTLELGDSALYLCASSFTLAGTGELFFGEGSRLTVL.

This clonotype qualifies as medium-sized (0.01 to 0.1%). The chain employs TRBV20-1 and TRBJ2-7; 9 nucleotides align to TRBD2. Germline CDR1 reads DFQATT; CDR2 reads SNEGSKA (reference sequence). The length of the CDR3 is 13 residues. Trimming cost V 6 bases and J 5 bases; bases outside gene matches: 8. As DNA, the CDR3 is TGCAGTGCGCTGAGGACTAGCGCTGACGAGCAGTACTTC. Translation: CSALRTSADEQYF.

The gene calls are TRBV20-1 and TRBJ1-1; tentatively, D is TRBD1 (5 bases). Germline V CDR1 and CDR2: DFQATT, SNEGSKA (reference sequence). The CDR3 runs to 15 residues. Trimming pared 6 bases from V and 1 base from J, leaving 18 bases between. CDR3 amino acids: CSANGARHTNTEAFF. DNA of the CDR3: TGCAGTGCCAATGGGGCCCGACATACGAACACTGAAGCTTTCTTT.

This chain connects TRBV24-1 to TRBJ2-1; 11 bases are a match to TRBD2. V was pared by 1 base and J by 1 base, with 8 bases of the junction left unmatched. In germline, CDR1 is KGHDR, CDR2 SFDVKD. The CDR3 length is 19 residues. The CDR3 is CATSDFSSGRFRSYNEQFF. CDR3 bases: TGTGCCACCAGTGATTTTTCTAGCGGGAGGTTCCGTTCCTACAATGAGCAGTTCTTC.

This clonotype is medium-sized by share. The CDR3 DNA sequence: TGCGCCAGCAGCGTCGTACTGGGAGGGAAGTACACTGAAGCTTTCTTT. It codes for CASSVVLGGKYTEAFF. The V gene is TRBV5-1, the J gene TRBJ1-1, with D hard to call. Trimming removed 4 bases from V and 3 bases from J, with 19 bases in between. The length of the CDR3 is 16 residues. Germline V lookup: CDR1 SGHRS, CDR2 YFSETQ.

V is TRBV5-1 and J is TRBJ2-1; 9 nucleotides align to TRBD1. Germline assignment: CDR1 SGHRS and CDR2 YFSETQ. V shed 3 bases, J shed 6 bases, and the junction held 7 bases outside the gene matches. The CDR3 has 15 amino acids. CDR3: CASSSGTGSGNEQFF. The CDR3 nucleotides are TGCGCCAGCAGCTCCGGGACAGGGTCGGGCAATGAGCAGTTCTTC. Full variable domain (missing parts from reference TRBV5-1 and TRBJ2-1): KAGVTQTPRYLIKTRGQQVTLSCSPISGHRSVSWYQQTPGQGLQFLFEYFSETQRNKGNFPGRFSGRQFSNSRSEMNVSTLELGDSALYLCASSSGTGSGNEQFFGPGTRLTVL.

This clonotype counts as large (0.1 to 1%). V usage is TRBV20-1 and J usage is TRBJ2-1, with 10 nucleotides matching TRBD2. The length of the CDR3 is 15 residues. The V gene end was trimmed by 0 bases and the J gene end by 7 bases; junction bases not matched to a gene: 6. Per the germline V gene, CDR1 is DFQATT and CDR2 is SNEGSKA (reference sequence). The CDR3 loop reads CSARDPSGRGNEQFF. For the CDR3, the DNA is TGCAGTGCTAGAGACCCTAGCGGGAGAGGAAATGAGCAGTTCTTC.

In its sample, this clonotype is medium-sized. The CDR3 sequence is CAWSWASGMYNEQFF. The CDR3 region has the DNA TGTGCCTGGAGTTGGGCTAGCGGGATGTACAATGAGCAGTTCTTC. This chain uses TRBV30 with TRBJ2-1; 9 bases are a match to TRBD2. V trimming: 2 bases; J trimming: 4 bases; junction bases outside the gene matches: 6. The CDR3 length is 15 residues. CDR1 is GTSNPN, CDR2 SVGIG, per germline (reference sequence).

By share, this clonotype ranks as medium-sized. The CDR3 protein is CSARDSGTGAARAEAFF. CDR3 sequence (DNA): TGCAGTGCTAGAGATAGCGGGACAGGGGCCGCGAGGGCTGAAGCTTTCTTT. The V and J genes are TRBV20-1 and TRBJ1-1; 10 bases line up with TRBD1. V trimming: 0 bases; J trimming: 6 bases; junction bases outside the gene matches: 13. The CDR3 loop spans 17 amino acids. CDR1 is DFQATT, CDR2 SNEGSKA, per germline (reference sequence).

In DNA, the CDR3 is TGTGCCAGCAGCGTAGGGGCCGCTTCCTACAATGAGCAGTTCTTC. It specifies CASSVGAASYNEQFF. The chain has TRBV9 and TRBJ2-1, with no clear D. Germline loops: CDR1 SGDLS, CDR2 YYNGEE. V gave up 0 bases and J gave up 1 base, with 8 bases separating them. The CDR3 extends over 15 amino acids.

The chain recombines TRBV28 with TRBJ1-2; D unresolved. Germline-derived CDR1 and CDR2 are MDHEN and SYDVKM. The CDR3 totals 11 residues. Trimming took off 8 bases at V and 7 bases at J, with 11 bases between the two ends. CDR3 nucleotides: TGTGCCAGCGTCCTTGCCGGTGGCTACACCTTC. Amino acid sequence: CASVLAGGYTF.

Sample share makes this clonotype medium-sized (0.01 to 0.1%). The chain has TRBV3-1 and TRBJ2-7; the D is unclear. Germline V gives CDR1 LGHDT, CDR2 YNNKEL (reference sequence). V was trimmed by 4 bases and J by 2 bases, leaving 15 bases between them. This CDR3 comprises 15 residues. CDR3 sequence (DNA): TGTGCCAGCAGCCTCGGTGTCTCGCCTGCCTACGAGCAGTACTTC. As protein: CASSLGVSPAYEQYF.

This clonotype is labeled medium-sized. The chain links TRBV7-2 to TRBJ2-2, with a possible D match to TRBD1 (5 bases). Looked up from germline, CDR1 is SGHTA and CDR2 is FQGNSA. Trimming took off 5 bases at V and 4 bases at J, with 14 bases between the two ends. CDR3 length: 15 residues. CDR3 DNA: TGTGCCAGCAGCCCAACCCCCAGGGCCACCGGGGAGCTGTTTTTT. This translates into CASSPTPRATGELFF. The full variable domain, in which reference TRBV7-2 and TRBJ2-2 provide the parts outside the CDR3, is GAGVSQSPSNKVTEKGKDVELRCDPISGHTALYWYRQSLGQGLEFLIYFQGNSAPDKSGLPSDRFSAERTGGSVSTLTIQRTQQEDSAVYLCASSPTPRATGELFFGEGSRLTVL.

This sequence joins TRBV7-3 and TRBJ2-7; D is perhaps TRBD2 (5 bases). With 4 bases removed from V and 5 bases from J, the gap between germline ends came to 12 bases. Germline V lookup: CDR1 SGHTA, CDR2 FQGTGA. This CDR3 has 13 amino acids. The chain's CDR3 is CASSYGEMDEQYF. The CDR3 bases are TGTGCCAGCAGCTACGGGGAAATGGACGAGCAGTACTTC.

This clonotype came up many times. V and J are TRBV29-1 and TRBJ2-4; D unclear. Germline V gene sequence: CDR1 SQVTM, CDR2 ANQGSEA. The CDR3 is made up of 13 amino acids. V was shortened by 0 bases and J by 6 bases, with 9 bases between the two germline ends. Here the CDR3 DNA reads TGCAGCGTTGAAGATGTAGTGAGAAACATTCAGTACTTC. This gives the protein CSVEDVVRNIQYF.

This clonotype is medium-sized (0.01 to 0.1%) in the sample. V is TRBV20-1 and J is TRBJ2-1, with D maybe TRBD2 (6 bases). CDR1 is DFQATT and CDR2 is SNEGSKA in the germline V gene (reference sequence). V was clipped by 5 bases and J by 2 bases, with 13 bases between them. The CDR3 has 14 residues. In DNA, the CDR3 is TGCAGTGCTTCCGGGGGTGGGGCCTACAATGAGCAGTTCTTC. It is translated as CSASGGGAYNEQFF.

This clonotype ranks as medium-sized. The chain uses TRBV13 and TRBJ2-4; TRBD2 agrees at 10 bases. The trim removed 4 bases at V and 3 bases at J, leaving 12 bases unmatched. This CDR3 region has 18 residues. Germline V gene lookup returns CDR1 PRHDT and CDR2 FYEKMQ (reference sequence). The CDR3 DNA follows: TGTGCCAGCAGCTCCCTCGGCGGACTAGCGGAGGGCAAAAACATTCAGTACTTC. Amino acids: CASSSLGGLAEGKNIQYF.